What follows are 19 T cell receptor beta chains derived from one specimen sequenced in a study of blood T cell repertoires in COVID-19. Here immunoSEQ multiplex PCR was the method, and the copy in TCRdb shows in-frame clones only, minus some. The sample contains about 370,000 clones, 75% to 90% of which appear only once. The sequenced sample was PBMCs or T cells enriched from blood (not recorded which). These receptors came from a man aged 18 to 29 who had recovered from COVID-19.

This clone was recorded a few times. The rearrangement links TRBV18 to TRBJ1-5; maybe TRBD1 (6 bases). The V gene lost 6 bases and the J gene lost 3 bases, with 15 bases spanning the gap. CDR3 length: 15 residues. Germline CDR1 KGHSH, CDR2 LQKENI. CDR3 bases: TGTGCCAGCTCGCTACAGGGACACCACAATCAGCCCCAGCATTTT. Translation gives CASSLQGHHNQPQHF.

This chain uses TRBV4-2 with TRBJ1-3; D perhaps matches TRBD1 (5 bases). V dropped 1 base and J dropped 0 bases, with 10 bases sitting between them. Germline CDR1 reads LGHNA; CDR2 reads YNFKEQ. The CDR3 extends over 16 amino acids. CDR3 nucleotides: TGTGCCAGCAGCCAAGGCGACAGATTCTCTGGAAACACCATATATTTT. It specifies CASSQGDRFSGNTIYF.

CDR3 coding DNA: TGTGCCAGCAGCTATGAGGGTGTATGGGAGCAGTACTTC. This translates into CASSYEGVWEQYF. V is TRBV5-5 and J is TRBJ2-7; a possible D gene is TRBD2 (5 bases). Germline V CDR1 and CDR2: SGHKS, YYEKEE (reference sequence). The V and J ends lost 3 bases and 7 bases respectively, with 14 bases between them. The CDR3 has 13 residues.

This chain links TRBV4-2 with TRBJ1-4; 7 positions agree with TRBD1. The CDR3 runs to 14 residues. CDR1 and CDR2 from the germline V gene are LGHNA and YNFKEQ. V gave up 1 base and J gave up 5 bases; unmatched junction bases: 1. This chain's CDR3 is CASSQGTGNEKLFF. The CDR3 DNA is TGTGCCAGCAGCCAAGGGACAGGAAATGAAAAACTGTTTTTT.

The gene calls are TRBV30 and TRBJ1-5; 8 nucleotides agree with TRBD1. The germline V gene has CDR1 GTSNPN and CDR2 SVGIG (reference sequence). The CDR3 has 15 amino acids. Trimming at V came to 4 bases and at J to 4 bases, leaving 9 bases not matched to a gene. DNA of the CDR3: TGTGCCTGGACTAAGACAGGGGATGGGAATCAGCCCCAGCATTTT. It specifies CAWTKTGDGNQPQHF.

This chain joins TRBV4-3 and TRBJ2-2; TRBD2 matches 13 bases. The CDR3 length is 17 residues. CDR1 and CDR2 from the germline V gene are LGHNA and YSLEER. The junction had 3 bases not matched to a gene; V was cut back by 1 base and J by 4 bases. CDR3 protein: CASSQGLAGGFTGELFF. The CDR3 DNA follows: TGCGCCAGCAGCCAAGGACTAGCGGGAGGCTTCACCGGGGAGCTGTTTTTT.

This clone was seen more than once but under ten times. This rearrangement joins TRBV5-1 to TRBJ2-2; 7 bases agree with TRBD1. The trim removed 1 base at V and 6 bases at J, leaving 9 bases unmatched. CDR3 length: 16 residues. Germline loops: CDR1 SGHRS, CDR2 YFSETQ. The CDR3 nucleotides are TGCGCCAGCAGCTTGAACGATCAGGGGGTGTCCGGGGAGCTGTTTTTT. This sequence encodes CASSLNDQGVSGELFF.

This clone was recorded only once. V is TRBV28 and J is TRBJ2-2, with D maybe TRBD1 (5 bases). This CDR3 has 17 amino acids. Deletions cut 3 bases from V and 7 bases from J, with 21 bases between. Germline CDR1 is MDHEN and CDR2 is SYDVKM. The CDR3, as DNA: TGTGCCAGCAGTTTTTCAGGGCTCCGTACTCTTGGCGGGGAGCTGTTTTTT. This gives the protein CASSFSGLRTLGGELFF. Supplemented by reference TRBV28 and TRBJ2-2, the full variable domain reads DVKVTQSSRYLVKRTGEKVFLECVQDMDHENMFWYRQDPGLGLRLIYFSYDVKMKEKGDIPEGYSVSREKKERFSLILESASTNQTSMYLCASSFSGLRTLGGELFFGEGSRLTVL.

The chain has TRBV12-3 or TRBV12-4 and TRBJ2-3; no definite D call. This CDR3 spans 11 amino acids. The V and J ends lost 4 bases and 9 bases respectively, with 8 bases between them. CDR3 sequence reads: CASSSQLTQYF. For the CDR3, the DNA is TGTGCCAGCAGTTCCCAGTTGACGCAGTATTTT.

CDR3 sequence (DNA): TGCAGTGCTAGTAGGGGGAGGGATCAGCCCCAGCATTTT. Encoded protein: CSASRGRDQPQHF. The rearrangement links TRBV20-1 to TRBJ1-5; D is perhaps TRBD1 (6 bases). The CDR3 spans 13 residues. Germline-derived CDR1 and CDR2 are DFQATT and SNEGSKA (reference sequence). Deletions cut 3 bases from V and 5 bases from J, with 11 bases between.

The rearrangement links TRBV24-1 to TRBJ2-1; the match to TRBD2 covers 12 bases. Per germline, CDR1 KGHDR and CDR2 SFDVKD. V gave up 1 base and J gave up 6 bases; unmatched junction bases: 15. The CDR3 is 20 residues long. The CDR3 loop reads CATSDFRASGRVFSSNEQFF. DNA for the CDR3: TGTGCCACCAGTGATTTTAGGGCTAGCGGGAGGGTATTTTCATCCAATGAGCAGTTCTTC.

CDR3 nucleotides: TGTGCCAGCAGTTACTCAGGGTTGGCTTTCTTT. Translation: CASSYSGLAFF. The chain recombines TRBV27 with TRBJ1-1, with D maybe TRBD1 (5 bases). Germline V gives CDR1 MNHEY, CDR2 SMNVEV (reference sequence). The CDR3 totals 11 residues. Trimming took 4 bases from V and 11 from J, leaving 11 bases between them.

CDR3 nucleotide sequence: TGTGCCAGCAGCTCTGTTGGACAGGTAGGCCGTCCTATGAACACTGAAGCTTTCTTT. Its protein product is CASSSVGQVGRPMNTEAFF. This sequence joins TRBV7-9 and TRBJ1-1; 7 nucleotides agree with TRBD1. In germline, CDR1 is SEHNR, CDR2 FQNEAQ (reference sequence). V shed 4 bases and J 0 bases; nucleotides not matched to a gene: 17. This CDR3 comprises 19 residues.

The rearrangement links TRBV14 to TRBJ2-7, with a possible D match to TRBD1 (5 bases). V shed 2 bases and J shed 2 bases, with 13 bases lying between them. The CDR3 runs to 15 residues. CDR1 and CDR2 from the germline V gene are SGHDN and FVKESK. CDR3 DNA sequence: TGTGCCAGCAGCCAAACAGGCAGGCCTCCCTACGAGCAGTACTTC. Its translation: CASSQTGRPPYEQYF.

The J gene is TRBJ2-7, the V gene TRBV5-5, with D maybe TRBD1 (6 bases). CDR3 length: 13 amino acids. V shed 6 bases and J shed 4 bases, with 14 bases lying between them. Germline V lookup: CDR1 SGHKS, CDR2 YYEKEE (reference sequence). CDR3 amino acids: CASTLGTSYEQYF. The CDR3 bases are TGTGCCAGCACCTTAGGGACATCTTACGAGCAGTACTTC.

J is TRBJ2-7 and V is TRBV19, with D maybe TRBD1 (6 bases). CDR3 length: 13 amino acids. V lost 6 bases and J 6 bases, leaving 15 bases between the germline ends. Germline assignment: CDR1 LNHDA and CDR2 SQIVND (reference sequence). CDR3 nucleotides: TGTGCCAGTAGAGGCAGGGGAGCCCTCGAGCAGTACTTC. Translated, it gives CASRGRGALEQYF. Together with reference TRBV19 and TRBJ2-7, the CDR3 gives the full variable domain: DGGITQSPKYLFRKEGQNVTLSCEQNLNHDAMYWYRQDPGQGLRLIYYSQIVNDFQKGDIAEGYSVSREKKESFPLTVTSAQKNPTAFYLCASRGRGALEQYFGPGTRLTVT.

The chain's CDR3 is CSAEDDTGELFF. Here the CDR3 DNA reads TGCAGCGCCGAGGATGACACCGGGGAGCTGTTTTTT. This chain connects TRBV29-1 to TRBJ2-2; no clear D. Germline CDR1 and CDR2: SQVTM and ANQGSEA. The V gene lost 7 bases and the J gene lost 3 bases, with 9 bases spanning the gap. This CDR3 is 12 amino acids long.

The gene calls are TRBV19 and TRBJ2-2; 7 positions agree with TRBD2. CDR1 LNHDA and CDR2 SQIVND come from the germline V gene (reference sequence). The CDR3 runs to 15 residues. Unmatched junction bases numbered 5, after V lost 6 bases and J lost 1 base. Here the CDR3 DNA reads TGTGCCAGTAGGGGAGCGGGAAAGAACACCGGGGAGCTGTTTTTT. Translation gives CASRGAGKNTGELFF. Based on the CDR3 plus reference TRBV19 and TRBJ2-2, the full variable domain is DGGITQSPKYLFRKEGQNVTLSCEQNLNHDAMYWYRQDPGQGLRLIYYSQIVNDFQKGDIAEGYSVSREKKESFPLTVTSAQKNPTAFYLCASRGAGKNTGELFFGEGSRLTVL.

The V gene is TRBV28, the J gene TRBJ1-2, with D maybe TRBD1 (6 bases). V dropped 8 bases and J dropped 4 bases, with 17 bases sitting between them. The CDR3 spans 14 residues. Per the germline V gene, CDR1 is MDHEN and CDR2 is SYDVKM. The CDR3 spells CASGKGVLSYGYTF. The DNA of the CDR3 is TGTGCCAGCGGAAAGGGGGTTCTTAGCTATGGCTACACCTTC.